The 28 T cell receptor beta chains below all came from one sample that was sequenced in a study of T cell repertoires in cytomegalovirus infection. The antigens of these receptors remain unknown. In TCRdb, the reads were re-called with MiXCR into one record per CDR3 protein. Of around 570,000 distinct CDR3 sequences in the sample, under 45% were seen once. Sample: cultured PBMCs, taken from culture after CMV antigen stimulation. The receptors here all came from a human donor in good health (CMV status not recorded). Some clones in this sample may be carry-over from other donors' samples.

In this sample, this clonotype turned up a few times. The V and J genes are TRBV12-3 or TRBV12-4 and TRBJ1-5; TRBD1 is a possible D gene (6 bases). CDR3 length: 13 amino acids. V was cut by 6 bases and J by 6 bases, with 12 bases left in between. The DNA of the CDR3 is TGTGCCAGCAGCACCCAACAGGGTCAGCCCCAGCATTTT. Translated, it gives CASSTQQGQPQHF.

CDR3 DNA: TGCGCCAGCAGCTCGTCAGCGTACACTGAAGCTTTCTTT. Its translation: CASSSSAYTEAFF. The V call is TRBV5-1, the J call TRBJ1-1; D call uncertain. Germline CDR1 SGHRS, CDR2 YFSETQ. The CDR3 has 13 amino acids. The V end lost 3 bases, the J end lost 3 bases, and 9 bases lay between the germline ends.

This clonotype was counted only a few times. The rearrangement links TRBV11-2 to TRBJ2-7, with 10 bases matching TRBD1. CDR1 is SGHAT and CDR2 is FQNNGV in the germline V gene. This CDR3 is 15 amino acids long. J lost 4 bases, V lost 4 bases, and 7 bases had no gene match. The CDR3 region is CASSSIPGQGYEQYF. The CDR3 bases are TGTGCCAGCAGCTCAATCCCGGGACAGGGGTACGAGCAGTACTTC.

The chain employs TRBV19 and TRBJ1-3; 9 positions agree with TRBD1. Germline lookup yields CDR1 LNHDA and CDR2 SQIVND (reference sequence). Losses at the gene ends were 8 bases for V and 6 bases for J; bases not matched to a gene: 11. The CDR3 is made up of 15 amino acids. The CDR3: CASSSPGQGVNTIYF. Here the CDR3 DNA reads TGTGCCAGTTCCTCGCCGGGACAGGGAGTAAACACCATATATTTT.

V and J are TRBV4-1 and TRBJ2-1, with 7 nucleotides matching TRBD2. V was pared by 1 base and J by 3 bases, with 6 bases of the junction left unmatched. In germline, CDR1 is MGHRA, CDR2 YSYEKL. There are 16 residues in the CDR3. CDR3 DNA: TGCGCCAGCAGCCAAGGGGGAGGGAGAAGCTACAATGAGCAGTTCTTC. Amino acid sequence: CASSQGGGRSYNEQFF.

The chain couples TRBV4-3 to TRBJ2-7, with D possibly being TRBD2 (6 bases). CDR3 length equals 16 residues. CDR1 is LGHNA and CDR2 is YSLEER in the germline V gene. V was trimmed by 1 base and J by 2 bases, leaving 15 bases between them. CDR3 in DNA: TGCGCCAGCAGCCAAGGGTTGGGAGCGGGCGCCTACGAGCAGTACTTC. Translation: CASSQGLGAGAYEQYF.

In DNA form, the CDR3 reads TGTGCCAGCAGTTCATTGAGCGGGGCGTCCTACGAGCAGTACTTC. Translation: CASSSLSGASYEQYF. This chain joins TRBV27 and TRBJ2-7, with 7 bases matching TRBD2. The germline CDR1 and CDR2 sequences are MNHEY and SMNVEV (reference sequence). V lost 4 bases and J lost 1; bases outside the gene matches: 7. There are 15 residues in the CDR3.

CDR3 nucleotide sequence: TGTGCCAGCAGCTTGTGGTCCAGCCGGAGAGATGAGCAGTTCTTC. Amino acids: CASSLWSSRRDEQFF. The V call is TRBV7-2, the J call TRBJ2-1; no reliable D call. Deletions cut 3 bases from V and 8 bases from J, with 17 bases between. The V gene's germline CDR1 is SGHTA and CDR2 FQGNSA. The CDR3 spans 15 residues.

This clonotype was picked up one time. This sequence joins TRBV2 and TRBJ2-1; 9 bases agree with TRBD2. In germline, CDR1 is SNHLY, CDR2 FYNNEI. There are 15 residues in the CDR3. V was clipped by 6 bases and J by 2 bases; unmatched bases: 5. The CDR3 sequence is CASRKAGGAYNEQFF. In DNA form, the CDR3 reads TGTGCCAGCAGGAAAGCGGGAGGCGCCTACAATGAGCAGTTCTTC.

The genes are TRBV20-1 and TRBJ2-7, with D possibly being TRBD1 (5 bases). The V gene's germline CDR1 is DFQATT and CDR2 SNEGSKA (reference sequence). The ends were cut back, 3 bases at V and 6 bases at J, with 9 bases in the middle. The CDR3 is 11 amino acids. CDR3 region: CSASRGVEQYF. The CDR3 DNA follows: TGCAGTGCTAGTAGGGGTGTCGAGCAGTACTTC.

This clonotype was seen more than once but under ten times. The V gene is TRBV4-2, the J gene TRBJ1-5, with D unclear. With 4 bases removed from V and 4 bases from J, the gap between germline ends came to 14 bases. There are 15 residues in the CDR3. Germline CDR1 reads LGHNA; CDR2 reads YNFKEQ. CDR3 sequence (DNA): TGTGCCAGCAGCCGAGACACAAAGCAGAATCAGCCCCAGCATTTT. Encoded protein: CASSRDTKQNQPQHF.

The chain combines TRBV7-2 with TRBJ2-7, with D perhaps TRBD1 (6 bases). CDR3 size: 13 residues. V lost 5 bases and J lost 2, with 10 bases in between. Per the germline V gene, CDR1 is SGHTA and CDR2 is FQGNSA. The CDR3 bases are TGTGCCAGCAGCATTCAGGGGACCTACGAGCAGTACTTC. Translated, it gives CASSIQGTYEQYF.

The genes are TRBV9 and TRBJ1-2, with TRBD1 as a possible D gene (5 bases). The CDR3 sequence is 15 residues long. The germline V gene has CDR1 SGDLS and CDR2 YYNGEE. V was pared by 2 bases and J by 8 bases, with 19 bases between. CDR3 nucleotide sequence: TGTGCCAGCAGCGTGCTCGTGGGGGTATCGGCGGGCTACACCTTC. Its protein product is CASSVLVGVSAGYTF. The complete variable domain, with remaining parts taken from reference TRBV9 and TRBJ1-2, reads DSGVTQTPKHLITATGQRVTLRCSPRSGDLSVYWYQQSLDQGLQFLIQYYNGEERAKGNILERFSAQQFPDLHSELNLSSLELGDSALYFCASSVLVGVSAGYTFGSGTRLTVV.

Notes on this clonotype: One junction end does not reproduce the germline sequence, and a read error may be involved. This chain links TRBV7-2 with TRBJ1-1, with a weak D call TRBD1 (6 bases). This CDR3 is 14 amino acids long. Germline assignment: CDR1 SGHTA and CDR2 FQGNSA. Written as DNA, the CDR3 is TGTGTCAGCAGCTTAACACAGGGGAACACTGAAGCTTTCTTT. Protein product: CVSSLTQGNTEAFF.

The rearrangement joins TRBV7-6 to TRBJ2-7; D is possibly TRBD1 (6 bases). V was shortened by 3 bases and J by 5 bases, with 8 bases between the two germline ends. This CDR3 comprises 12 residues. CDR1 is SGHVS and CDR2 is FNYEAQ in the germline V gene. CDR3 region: CASSFAGDEQYF. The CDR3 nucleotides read TGTGCCAGCAGCTTCGCAGGGGACGAGCAGTACTTC. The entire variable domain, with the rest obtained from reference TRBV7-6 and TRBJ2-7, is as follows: GAGVSQSPRYKVTKRGQDVALRCDPISGHVSLYWYRQALGQGPEFLTYFNYEAQQDKSGLPNDRFSAERPEGSISTLTIQRTEQRDSAMYRCASSFAGDEQYFGPGTRLTVT.

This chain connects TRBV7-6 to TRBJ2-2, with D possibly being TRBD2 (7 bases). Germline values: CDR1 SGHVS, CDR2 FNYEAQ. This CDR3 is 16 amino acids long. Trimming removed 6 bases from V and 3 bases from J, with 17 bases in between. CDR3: CASSPPRGGHTGELFF. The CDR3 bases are TGTGCCAGCAGTCCTCCCCGCGGGGGCCACACCGGGGAGCTGTTTTTT.

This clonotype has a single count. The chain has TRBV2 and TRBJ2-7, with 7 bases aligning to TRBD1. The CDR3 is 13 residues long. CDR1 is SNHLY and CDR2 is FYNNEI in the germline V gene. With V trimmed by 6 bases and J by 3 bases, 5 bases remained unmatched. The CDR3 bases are TGTGCCAGCAGGCCGGCAGGGGGCTACGAGCAGTACTTC. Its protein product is CASRPAGGYEQYF.

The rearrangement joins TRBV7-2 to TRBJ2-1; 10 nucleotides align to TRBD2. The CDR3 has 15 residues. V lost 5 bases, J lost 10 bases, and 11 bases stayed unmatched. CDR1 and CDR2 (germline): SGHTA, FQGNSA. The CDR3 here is CASSPIAGGLREQFF. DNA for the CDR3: TGTGCCAGCAGCCCCATAGCGGGAGGACTCCGGGAGCAGTTCTTC. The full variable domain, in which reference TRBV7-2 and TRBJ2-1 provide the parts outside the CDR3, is GAGVSQSPSNKVTEKGKDVELRCDPISGHTALYWYRQSLGQGLEFLIYFQGNSAPDKSGLPSDRFSAERTGGSVSTLTIQRTQQEDSAVYLCASSPIAGGLREQFFGPGTRLTVL.

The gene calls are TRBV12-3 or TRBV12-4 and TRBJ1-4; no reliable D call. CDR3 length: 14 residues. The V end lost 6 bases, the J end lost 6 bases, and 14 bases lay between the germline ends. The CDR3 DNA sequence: TGTGCCAGCAGCTCGTGGCCGGCAGATGAAAAACTGTTTTTT. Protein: CASSSWPADEKLFF.

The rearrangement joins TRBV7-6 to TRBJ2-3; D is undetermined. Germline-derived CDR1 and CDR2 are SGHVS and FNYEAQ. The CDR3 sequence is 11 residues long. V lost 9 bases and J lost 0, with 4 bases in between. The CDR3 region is CASASTDTQYF. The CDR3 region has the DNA TGTGCCAGTGCGAGCACAGATACGCAGTATTTT.

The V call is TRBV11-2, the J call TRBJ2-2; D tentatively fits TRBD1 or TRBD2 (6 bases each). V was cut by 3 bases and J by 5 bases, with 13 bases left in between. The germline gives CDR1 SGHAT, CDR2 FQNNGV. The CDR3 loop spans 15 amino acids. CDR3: CASSFLRGGTGELFF. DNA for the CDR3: TGTGCCAGCAGCTTCCTCAGAGGGGGGACCGGGGAGCTGTTTTTT. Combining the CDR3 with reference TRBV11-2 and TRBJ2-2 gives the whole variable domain EAGVAQSPRYKIIEKRQSVAFWCNPISGHATLYWYQQILGQGPKLLIQFQNNGVVDDSQLPKDRFSAERLKGVDSTLKIQPAKLEDSAVYLCASSFLRGGTGELFFGEGSRLTVL.

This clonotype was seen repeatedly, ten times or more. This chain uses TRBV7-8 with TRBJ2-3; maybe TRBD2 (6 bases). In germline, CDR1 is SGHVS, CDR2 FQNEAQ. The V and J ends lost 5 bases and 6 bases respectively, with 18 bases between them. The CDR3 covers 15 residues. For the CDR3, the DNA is TGTGCCAGCAGCCCCGGGGCGGGACTTGAGGATACGCAGTATTTT. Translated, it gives CASSPGAGLEDTQYF.

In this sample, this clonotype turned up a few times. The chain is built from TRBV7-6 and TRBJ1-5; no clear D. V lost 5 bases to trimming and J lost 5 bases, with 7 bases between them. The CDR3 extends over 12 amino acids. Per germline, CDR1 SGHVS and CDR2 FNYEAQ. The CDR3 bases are TGTGCCAGCAGCATAGGAGATCAGCCCCAGCATTTT. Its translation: CASSIGDQPQHF.

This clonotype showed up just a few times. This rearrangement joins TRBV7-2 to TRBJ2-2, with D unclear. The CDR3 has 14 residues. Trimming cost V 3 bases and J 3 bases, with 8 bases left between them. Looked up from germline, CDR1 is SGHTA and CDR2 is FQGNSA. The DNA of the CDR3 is TGTGCCAGCAGCTTTCACACGTACACCGGGGAGCTGTTTTTT. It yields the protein CASSFHTYTGELFF. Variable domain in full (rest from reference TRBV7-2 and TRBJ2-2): GAGVSQSPSNKVTEKGKDVELRCDPISGHTALYWYRQSLGQGLEFLIYFQGNSAPDKSGLPSDRFSAERTGGSVSTLTIQRTQQEDSAVYLCASSFHTYTGELFFGEGSRLTVL.

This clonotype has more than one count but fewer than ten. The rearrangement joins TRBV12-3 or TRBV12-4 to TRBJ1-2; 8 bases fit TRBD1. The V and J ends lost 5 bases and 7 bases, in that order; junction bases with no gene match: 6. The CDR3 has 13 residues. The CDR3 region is CASSIRGRGGYTF. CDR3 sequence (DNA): TGTGCCAGCAGTATCAGGGGGCGCGGTGGCTACACCTTC.

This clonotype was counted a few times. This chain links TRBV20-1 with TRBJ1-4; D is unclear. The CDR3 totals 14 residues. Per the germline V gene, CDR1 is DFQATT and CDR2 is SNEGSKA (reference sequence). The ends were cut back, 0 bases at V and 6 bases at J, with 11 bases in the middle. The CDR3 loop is CSARDLQSYEKLFF. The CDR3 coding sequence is TGCAGTGCTAGAGACTTACAGTCTTATGAAAAACTGTTTTTT.

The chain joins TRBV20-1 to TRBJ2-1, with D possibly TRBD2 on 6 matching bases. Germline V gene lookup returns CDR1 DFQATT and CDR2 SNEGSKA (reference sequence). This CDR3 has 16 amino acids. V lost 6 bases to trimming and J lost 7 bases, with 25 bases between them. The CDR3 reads CSAGRSGRSGGNEQFF. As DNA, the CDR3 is TGCAGTGCCGGAAGGAGCGGGCGGTCTGGGGGTAATGAGCAGTTCTTC.

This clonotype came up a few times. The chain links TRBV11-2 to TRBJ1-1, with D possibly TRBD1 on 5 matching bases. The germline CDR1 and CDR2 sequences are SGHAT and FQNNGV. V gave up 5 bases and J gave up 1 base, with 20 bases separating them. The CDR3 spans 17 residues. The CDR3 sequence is CASSKGPGQRENTEAFF. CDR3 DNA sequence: TGTGCCAGCAGCAAAGGTCCGGGGCAGAGAGAGAACACTGAAGCTTTCTTT. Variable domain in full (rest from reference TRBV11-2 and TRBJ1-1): EAGVAQSPRYKIIEKRQSVAFWCNPISGHATLYWYQQILGQGPKLLIQFQNNGVVDDSQLPKDRFSAERLKGVDSTLKIQPAKLEDSAVYLCASSKGPGQRENTEAFFGQGTRLTVV.